These 2 T cell receptor beta chains were all obtained from the same sample, sequenced in a study of blood T cell repertoires in COVID-19. Measured with immunoSEQ multiplex PCR; TCRdb has only the in-frame clones, and not every one. Of roughly 52,000 clones listed, roughly 89% are singletons. The specimen sequenced was peripheral blood. These receptors were collected from a woman older than 75 with acute or convalescent COVID-19.

The CDR3 spells CASSGAVELFF. In nucleotides, the CDR3 is TGTGCCAGCAGTGGGGCCGTGGAGCTGTTTTTT. The V and J genes are TRBV14 and TRBJ2-2; D is perhaps TRBD1 (5 bases). V was clipped by 6 bases and J by 10 bases, with 9 bases between them. The CDR3 is made up of 11 amino acids. Germline V gives CDR1 SGHDN, CDR2 FVKESK. The whole variable domain, filled in from reference TRBV14 and TRBJ2-2, reads EAGVTQFPSHSVIEKGQTVTLRCDPISGHDNLYWYRRVMGKEIKFLLHFVKESKQDESGMPNNRFLAERTGGTYSTLKVQPAELEDSGVYFCASSGAVELFFGEGSRLTVL.

The chain couples TRBV6-5 to TRBJ2-1; 13 bases are shared with TRBD2. Trimming took 4 bases from V and 11 from J; bases not matched to a gene: 5. The CDR3 extends over 14 amino acids. CDR1 and CDR2 from the germline V gene are MNHEY and SVGAGI. The CDR3 is CASSSGTSGAKQFF. For the CDR3, the DNA is TGTGCCAGCAGTTCCGGGACTAGCGGGGCAAAGCAGTTCTTC.